Each of the 25 T cell receptor beta chains below was sequenced from the same sample in a study of T cell responses to AZD1222 COVID-19 vaccine. Sequencing was performed with immunoSEQ multiplex PCR; in TCRdb, only in-frame clones are kept and a portion is missing. Among 120,000 or so clones listed, 80% to 90% were seen once. This specimen consisted of peripheral blood, obtained on day 0 of AZD1222 vaccination. The receptors derive from an adult in good health.

V is TRBV6-4 and J is TRBJ1-5; D ambiguous. This CDR3 contains 15 residues. Deletions cut 3 bases from V and 0 bases from J, with 9 bases between. Germline CDR1 MRHNA, CDR2 SNTAGT. This chain's CDR3 is CASSESEYSNQPQHF. The CDR3 DNA follows: TGTGCCAGCAGTGAATCAGAATATAGCAATCAGCCCCAGCATTTT.

J is TRBJ1-4 and V is TRBV27; D is unclear. The length of the CDR3 is 13 residues. Germline V gene lookup returns CDR1 MNHEY and CDR2 SMNVEV (reference sequence). The V end was cut by 8 bases, the J end by 0 bases, with 7 bases between. Here the CDR3 reads CASGRATNEKLFF. CDR3 in DNA: TGTGCCAGCGGAAGAGCAACTAATGAAAAACTGTTTTTT.

V and J are TRBV24-1 and TRBJ1-2, with 7 positions matching TRBD1. The germline V gene encodes CDR1 KGHDR and CDR2 SFDVKD. This CDR3 has 16 residues. J lost 4 bases, V lost 5 bases, and 12 bases had no gene match. The CDR3 region has the DNA TGTGCCACCAGTGCCGCGGCCGTGACAGGGTCCTATGGCTACACCTTC. Its protein product is CATSAAAVTGSYGYTF.

This clone was found a few times. This rearrangement joins TRBV6-1 to TRBJ1-1, with 9 bases that match TRBD1. This CDR3 has 14 residues. Germline V gene data show CDR1 as MNHNS and CDR2 as SASEGT. V trimming: 2 bases; J trimming: 5 bases; junction bases outside the gene matches: 3. The CDR3 protein is CASSETGGLTEAFF. DNA of the CDR3: TGTGCCAGCAGTGAAACAGGGGGCTTAACTGAAGCTTTCTTT.

This clone was counted a few times. The CDR3 sequence: CASSSLRDRQLINYGYTF. CDR3 DNA sequence: TGTGCCAGCAGCTCACTCCGGGACAGGCAATTAATTAACTATGGCTACACCTTC. This chain connects TRBV11-2 to TRBJ1-2; the match to TRBD1 covers 8 bases. The CDR3 has 18 residues. Germline V gene sequence: CDR1 SGHAT, CDR2 FQNNGV. The ends lost 4 bases at V and 1 base at J; junction bases unmatched: 14.

The V gene is TRBV29-1, the J gene TRBJ1-6; TRBD1 aligns across 9 bases. This CDR3 is 14 amino acids long. CDR1 is SQVTM and CDR2 is ANQGSEA in the germline V gene. With 6 bases clipped from V and 9 bases from J, the junction kept 9 bases outside the gene matches. The CDR3 nucleotides are TGCAGCGTCATGGAGGACAGGGGAGCTTCACCCCTCCACTTT. Its translation is CSVMEDRGASPLHF.

The chain links TRBV7-8 to TRBJ2-3, with TRBD2 matching 8 bases. V gave up 2 bases and J gave up 0 bases; unmatched junction bases: 7. Germline lookup yields CDR1 SGHVS and CDR2 FQNEAQ. This CDR3 has 17 amino acids. CDR3 nucleotides: TGTGCCAGCAGCTTAATACCGAGCGGGGGAAGCACAGATACGCAGTATTTT. Protein: CASSLIPSGGSTDTQYF.

The J gene is TRBJ1-5, the V gene TRBV4-2; possible D gene TRBD1, 6 bases. CDR3 length equals 16 residues. Trimming took off 0 bases at V and 1 base at J, with 10 bases between the two ends. CDR1 is LGHNA, CDR2 YNFKEQ, per germline. Here the CDR3 reads CASSQEQGDSNQPQHF. The DNA for the CDR3 is TGTGCCAGCAGCCAAGAACAGGGTGACAGCAATCAGCCCCAGCATTTT.

The chain carries TRBV15 and TRBJ1-4; D is undetermined. V lost 0 bases, J lost 6 bases, and 11 bases lay in between. CDR1 and CDR2 (germline): LNHNV, YYDKDF (reference sequence). The CDR3 extends over 15 amino acids. DNA for the CDR3: TGTGCCACCAGCAGAGATGGAGGGCGCGATGAAAAACTGTTTTTT. Translating gives CATSRDGGRDEKLFF.

This chain joins TRBV7-8 and TRBJ2-7; TRBD1 matches 11 bases. The junction had 0 bases not matched to a gene; V was cut back by 1 base and J by 4 bases. The germline gives CDR1 SGHVS, CDR2 FQNEAQ. CDR3 length: 14 residues. The CDR3, as DNA: TGTGCCAGCAGCTTAGGGGACAGGGGGTACGAGCAGTACTTC. This sequence encodes CASSLGDRGYEQYF.

J is TRBJ2-6 and V is TRBV7-8; D is uncertain. The V gene lost 0 bases and the J gene lost 0 bases, with 6 bases spanning the gap. Per the germline V gene, CDR1 is SGHVS and CDR2 is FQNEAQ. The CDR3 consists of 16 residues. In DNA form, the CDR3 reads TGTGCCAGCAGCTTAGCGACGGGCTCTGGGGCCAACGTCCTGACTTTC. Translated: CASSLATGSGANVLTF.

The rearrangement joins TRBV12-5 to TRBJ1-4; no reliable D call. The CDR3 has 16 residues. Germline CDR1 reads LGHNT; CDR2 reads FRNRAP. V shed 0 bases and J shed 2 bases, with 10 bases lying between them. This chain's CDR3 is CASGLVIGGTNEKLFF. Written as DNA, the CDR3 is TGTGCTAGTGGTTTGGTAATAGGTGGGACTAATGAAAAACTGTTTTTT.

This chain links TRBV7-3 with TRBJ2-1; 10 bases are shared with TRBD2. The CDR3 runs to 17 residues. With 5 bases clipped from V and 6 bases from J, the junction kept 13 bases outside the gene matches. Per germline, CDR1 SGHTA and CDR2 FQGTGA. The CDR3 here is CASSPTPAGGTTNEQFF. CDR3 coding DNA: TGTGCCAGCAGCCCAACCCCAGCGGGAGGGACAACCAATGAGCAGTTCTTC.

There are a few counts of this clone. The V call is TRBV28, the J call TRBJ1-2; no firm D call. CDR1 is MDHEN and CDR2 is SYDVKM in the germline V gene. This CDR3 region has 13 residues. Trimming removed 6 bases at V and 0 bases at J, with 8 bases between. The CDR3 DNA is TGTGCCAGCAGAATAACAGCTAACTATGGCTACACCTTC. Residues: CASRITANYGYTF.

V is TRBV27 and J is TRBJ1-6; D remains ambiguous. The germline V and J ends were trimmed by 5 bases and 7 bases, with 12 bases remaining between them. CDR3 length: 14 residues. Germline V gene lookup returns CDR1 MNHEY and CDR2 SMNVEV (reference sequence). The CDR3 nucleotides are TGTGCCAGCAGTCCCTGGGTTGGGAATTCACCCCTCCACTTT. As protein: CASSPWVGNSPLHF.

A note on this clone: Just one base apart from a much larger clone, this may be a read error. This chain joins TRBV7-3 and TRBJ1-1; D is uncertain. Trimming pared 2 bases from V and 3 bases from J, leaving 7 bases between. The germline CDR1 and CDR2 sequences are SGHTA and FQGTGA. CDR3 length: 13 residues. CDR3 amino acids: CASSLYGDTEAFF. CDR3 coding DNA: TGTGCCAGCAGCTTATACGGAGACACTGAAGCTTTCTTT.

The rearrangement joins TRBV18 to TRBJ1-3; 11 bases match TRBD1. The CDR3 covers 15 residues. V lost 6 bases, J lost 4 bases, and 5 bases stayed unmatched. Germline V gives CDR1 KGHSH, CDR2 LQKENI. The chain's CDR3 is CASSTDRGHGNTIYF. DNA for the CDR3: TGTGCCAGCTCGACGGACAGGGGGCACGGAAACACCATATATTTT.

The V call is TRBV11-2, the J call TRBJ1-5, with 10 positions matching TRBD1. The V segment lost 4 bases and the J segment 6 bases; nucleotides outside the gene matches: 6. Germline V lookup: CDR1 SGHAT, CDR2 FQNNGV. The CDR3 totals 15 residues. DNA for the CDR3: TGTGCCAGCAGCTCCGAGGGACAGGGGTTTCAGCCCCAGCATTTT. Amino acids: CASSSEGQGFQPQHF.

This chain connects TRBV6-4 to TRBJ2-1; D is unresolved. Germline V lookup: CDR1 MRHNA, CDR2 SNTAGT. This CDR3 has 13 residues. Trimming pared 9 bases from V and 9 bases from J, leaving 18 bases between. CDR3 in amino acids: CARSEKGPLEQFF. In DNA form, the CDR3 reads TGTGCCAGATCCGAAAAAGGCCCACTTGAGCAGTTCTTC.

The chain employs TRBV5-1 and TRBJ1-4; 8 nucleotides align to TRBD1. Germline V gene sequence: CDR1 SGHRS, CDR2 YFSETQ. This CDR3 contains 15 residues. With V trimmed by 4 bases and J by 5 bases, 7 bases remained unmatched. CDR3 coding DNA: TGCGCCAGCAGCGGAACAGGGGGGATGAATGAAAAACTGTTTTTT. Translated: CASSGTGGMNEKLFF.

The chain uses TRBV7-2 and TRBJ2-7, with 13 nucleotides matching TRBD2. Germline values: CDR1 SGHTA, CDR2 FQGNSA. This CDR3 is 16 amino acids long. V gave up 4 bases and J gave up 6 bases; unmatched junction bases: 9. In DNA, the CDR3 is TGTGCCAGCAGCTCCGGACTAGCGGGAGTACAGGGCGAGCAGTACTTC. Its protein product is CASSSGLAGVQGEQYF.

This clone came up a few times. The genes are TRBV23-1 and TRBJ2-5; D is unclear. TRBV23-1 is an open reading frame, and its role is uncertain. Deletions cut 0 bases from V and 2 bases from J, with 10 bases between. The CDR3 is 15 amino acids. CDR3 sequence reads: CASSQSPPAQETQYF. The CDR3 coding sequence is TGCGCCAGCAGTCAATCTCCCCCAGCTCAAGAGACCCAGTACTTC.

The V and J genes are TRBV30 and TRBJ1-5; D is possibly TRBD1 (5 bases). The germline gives CDR1 GTSNPN, CDR2 SVGIG (reference sequence). V was clipped by 2 bases and J by 0 bases, with 14 bases between them. CDR3 length: 16 residues. The CDR3 reads CAWSSQGFYSNQPQHF. The CDR3, as DNA: TGTGCCTGGAGTTCCCAGGGATTCTATAGCAATCAGCCCCAGCATTTT.

This rearrangement joins TRBV7-6 to TRBJ2-6, with D possibly being TRBD1 (5 bases). This CDR3 has 16 residues. The germline CDR1 and CDR2 sequences are SGHVS and FNYEAQ. V was shortened by 3 bases and J by 0 bases, with 9 bases between the two germline ends. The CDR3: CASSFQGYSGANVLTF. CDR3 coding DNA: TGTGCCAGCAGCTTCCAGGGTTACTCTGGGGCCAACGTCCTGACTTTC.

V gene TRBV3-1 (or the pseudogene TRBV3-2) combines with J gene TRBJ1-3; D is possibly TRBD1 (6 bases). The V end was cut by 1 base, the J end by 4 bases, with 14 bases between. The CDR3 is 16 residues long. Germline V gives CDR1 LGHDT, CDR2 YNNKEL (reference sequence). The CDR3 coding sequence is TGTGCCAGCAGCCAAGTATCCCAGGGGCCAGGAAACACCATATATTTT. As protein: CASSQVSQGPGNTIYF.